This TCR beta chain is from a study of blood T cell repertoires in COVID-19. Study background: Samples taken during acute and convalescent COVID-19 were collected in the United States, Italy and Spain. T cells, B-cell-depleted T cells, or PBMCs provided the cDNA or gDNA that served as material.

As handled by the study authors: Estimation of nucleated cell counts was performed using reference gene primer amplification. Sequenced by immunoSEQ multiplex PCR; TCRdb stores in-frame clones only, minus some. The DNA was the basis for D and trimming; V, J and clone size are from that table. The sample shows 200,000 to 300,000 clones, about 83% of them seen only once. V was trimmed by 3 bases and J by 5 bases, leaving 10 bases between them. There are 13 residues in the CDR3. Germline V lookup: CDR1 WNHNN, CDR2 SYGVQD (reference sequence). This clonotype was obtained from a woman between 35 and 50 years old who had recovered from COVID-19. The chain employs TRBV10-1 and TRBJ1-1; D unclear. The sequencing input was peripheral blood. In nucleotides, the CDR3 is TGCGCCAGCAGTGACTACCCGAGGACTGAAGCTTTCTTT. Translation gives CASSDYPRTEAFF.